This entry is about one T cell receptor (beta chain). The data originate from a study of T-cell reconstitution after alpha-beta-depleted transplantation in children. CDR1 is DFQATT, CDR2 SNEGSKA, per germline (reference sequence). Trimming took off 6 bases at V and 0 bases at J, with 14 bases between the two ends. The length of the CDR3 is 15 residues. Unique molecular identifiers were incorporated when the TCRbeta library was constructed. TCRdb passed the PCR reads through MiXCR, listing each CDR3 protein once. The table has 500,000 to 600,000 distinct CDR3 sequences, around 20% seen once; the top ten hold approximately 3%.

The TCR was taken from a human donor who donated a stem cell graft to a child with acute lymphoblastic leukemia. This chain joins TRBV20-1 and TRBJ2-2; D is unresolved. The sequences come from PBMCs from the stem cell graft donor, collected from the stem cell graft. CDR3 bases: TGCAGTGCCACGAACACATTAACGAACACCGGGGAGCTGTTTTTT. Its protein is CSATNTLTNTGELFF.